The following is a TCR beta chain sequence with its context. Its antigen remains unknown. The record originates from a study of cytomegalovirus exposure and HLA in healthy donors. Regarding the study as a whole: The study designated fewer than 200 TCR beta chains cytomegalovirus-associated. One later analysis reportedly identified an Asian-associated ancestry cluster that showed fewer N-insertions than the roughly 620-donor mean. In a later analysis, specific HLA alleles were associated with around 17,000 TCR beta sequences at a 0.05 false discovery rate. Some highly shared sequence variants likely arose as a pipeline artifact.

The PCR used 60 Vbeta and 13 Jbeta primers. Sequenced by immunoSEQ multiplex PCR; TCRdb stores in-frame clones only, minus some. The table lists some 150,000 clones, around 80% of them singletons. The CDR3 has 12 amino acids. The germline gives CDR1 SGHRS, CDR2 YFSETQ. Trimming took off 0 bases at V and 7 bases at J, with 4 bases between the two ends. The sample consisted of PBMCs. V usage is TRBV5-1 and J usage is TRBJ2-2; no clear D. The clonotype originates from a man aged 35 to 55 in good health and CMV-seronegative. Here the CDR3 reads CASSLVDGELFF. The CDR3 DNA is TGCGCCAGCAGCTTGGTAGACGGGGAGCTGTTTTTT.